One sample yielded the 18 T cell receptor beta chains listed below, sequenced in a study of blood T cell repertoires in COVID-19. The repertoire was sequenced with immunoSEQ multiplex PCR; TCRdb's copy has only in-frame clones and lacks some. The sample records roughly 210,000 clones, roughly 84% being singletons. The source material was PBMCs or T cells enriched from blood (not recorded which). These receptors were collected from a man aged 25-45 years in a cohort exposed to, infected with or recovered from COVID-19 (not recorded which).

The J gene is TRBJ1-5, the V gene TRBV24-1; D uncertain. Germline V lookup: CDR1 KGHDR, CDR2 SFDVKD. V lost 2 bases, J lost 7 bases, and 8 bases lay in between. The CDR3 has 13 amino acids. The CDR3 sequence: CATSDSTSQPQHF. Here the CDR3 DNA reads TGTGCCACCAGTGATTCGACTTCCCAGCCCCAGCATTTT.

This clone appeared once. The chain uses TRBV3-1 (or the pseudogene TRBV3-2) and TRBJ2-1; maybe TRBD2 (6 bases). Germline V lookup: CDR1 LGHDT, CDR2 YNNKEL (reference sequence). The CDR3 is made up of 22 amino acids. Trimming cost V 4 bases and J 3 bases, with 34 bases left between them. CDR3 sequence: CASSPYFKQEGRPLPYYNEQFF. CDR3 DNA: TGTGCCAGCAGCCCGTACTTTAAACAGGAGGGCCGCCCTCTCCCCTACTACAATGAGCAGTTCTTC.

The rearrangement uses TRBV27 and TRBJ1-4; a weak D match, TRBD1 (6 bases). The V and J ends lost 5 bases and 12 bases respectively, with 22 bases between them. The germline V gene encodes CDR1 MNHEY and CDR2 SMNVEV (reference sequence). The length of the CDR3 is 15 residues. Here the CDR3 DNA reads TGTGCCAGCAGTCTGGGGGGGGCGCGGTCGGGGGAACTGTTTTTT. Its protein is CASSLGGARSGELFF.

The chain links TRBV19 to TRBJ1-6, with D tentatively TRBD1 (6 bases). Germline V CDR1 and CDR2: LNHDA, SQIVND (reference sequence). Trimming took 6 bases from V and 7 from J, leaving 10 bases between them. CDR3 size: 13 residues. Written as DNA, the CDR3 is TGTGCCAGTAGCCAACAGGGAAATTCACCCCTCCACTTT. This translates into CASSQQGNSPLHF. The whole variable domain, remainder taken from reference TRBV19 and TRBJ1-6, is DGGITQSPKYLFRKEGQNVTLSCEQNLNHDAMYWYRQDPGQGLRLIYYSQIVNDFQKGDIAEGYSVSREKKESFPLTVTSAQKNPTAFYLCASSQQGNSPLHFGNGTRLTVT.

The chain employs TRBV27 and TRBJ2-3; 8 bases align to TRBD1. The CDR3 is made up of 11 amino acids. Germline CDR1 reads MNHEY; CDR2 reads SMNVEV (reference sequence). V gave up 6 bases and J gave up 11 bases; unmatched junction bases: 4. CDR3 protein: CASRQGAKQYF. CDR3 DNA: TGTGCCAGCAGGCAGGGGGCGAAGCAGTATTTT.

The rearrangement joins TRBV2 to TRBJ2-5; weak D call: TRBD2 (7 bases). The V end lost 8 bases, the J end lost 2 bases, and 12 bases lay between the germline ends. Germline loops: CDR1 SNHLY, CDR2 FYNNEI. The length of the CDR3 is 13 residues. CDR3 sequence (DNA): TGTGCCAGCGGGGGGGCCGTTCAAGAGACCCAGTACTTC. The encoded protein is CASGGAVQETQYF.

The chain is built from TRBV19 and TRBJ1-5, with a tentative D call TRBD1 (6 bases). CDR1 LNHDA and CDR2 SQIVND come from the germline V gene (reference sequence). This CDR3 contains 15 residues. Trimming took 4 bases from V and 3 from J, leaving 13 bases between them. The CDR3 here is CASSRGPGDNQPQHF. The CDR3 DNA sequence: TGTGCCAGTAGTAGGGGGCCAGGGGACAATCAGCCCCAGCATTTT.

The chain uses TRBV19 and TRBJ1-6; 8 nucleotides align to TRBD1. Per the germline V gene, CDR1 is LNHDA and CDR2 is SQIVND (reference sequence). This CDR3 region has 17 residues. V gave up 5 bases and J gave up 10 bases; unmatched junction bases: 16. The DNA of the CDR3 is TGTGCCAGTAGTGCCCAGTCCCGGACAGGGATACGATCACCCCTCCACTTT. Translated: CASSAQSRTGIRSPLHF.

In nucleotides, the CDR3 is TGTGCCAGCAGTGAGTTGACAGTTTTCAACCCCGGCTACACCTTC. This encodes CASSELTVFNPGYTF. The chain links TRBV2 to TRBJ1-2; perhaps TRBD1 as D (5 bases). The germline gives CDR1 SNHLY, CDR2 FYNNEI. Between the trimmed V and J ends, which lost 3 bases and 8 bases, there was a span of 19 bases. The CDR3 has 15 amino acids.

The chain employs TRBV15 and TRBJ2-3; possible D gene TRBD2, 5 bases. The germline V gene encodes CDR1 LNHNV and CDR2 YYDKDF (reference sequence). This CDR3 comprises 14 residues. V was pared by 8 bases and J by 3 bases, with 15 bases between. CDR3 region: CATPYQAETDTQYF. The CDR3 DNA reads TGTGCCACCCCGTACCAAGCGGAAACAGATACGCAGTATTTT.

The chain uses TRBV6-2 or TRBV6-3 and TRBJ1-1; D perhaps matches TRBD1 (5 bases). Germline V gene lookup returns CDR1 MNHEY and CDR2 SVGEGT. Trimming left V 6 bases short and J 2 bases short, with 16 bases between. There are 15 residues in the CDR3. The CDR3 nucleotides are TGTGCCAGCAGCCACAATTTGGGGCCCAACACTGAAGCTTTCTTT. This translates into CASSHNLGPNTEAFF.

The rearrangement links TRBV29-1 to TRBJ1-4; D possibly corresponds to TRBD1 (5 bases). CDR1 SQVTM and CDR2 ANQGSEA come from the germline V gene. The CDR3 spans 15 residues. V lost 6 bases, J lost 0 bases, and 14 bases lay in between. CDR3 in amino acids: CSVLKGLATNEKLFF. The CDR3 DNA reads TGCAGCGTCCTAAAGGGGTTAGCAACTAATGAAAAACTGTTTTTT. Combining the CDR3 with reference TRBV29-1 and TRBJ1-4 gives the whole variable domain SAVISQKPSRDICQRGTSLTIQCQVDSQVTMMFWYRQQPGQSLTLIATANQGSEATYESGFVIDKFPISRPNLTFSTLTVSNMSPEDSSIYLCSVLKGLATNEKLFFGSGTQLSVL.

The rearrangement joins TRBV27 to TRBJ2-1, with 10 bases aligning to TRBD2. V was clipped by 2 bases and J by 9 bases; unmatched bases: 4. Germline V gives CDR1 MNHEY, CDR2 SMNVEV (reference sequence). CDR3 size: 14 residues. The CDR3 spells CASSLTSGMGEQFF. The CDR3 DNA sequence: TGTGCCAGCAGTTTAACTAGCGGGATGGGTGAGCAGTTCTTC.

This chain connects TRBV12-3 or TRBV12-4 to TRBJ1-1; tentative D call: TRBD1 (5 bases). CDR3 length: 12 residues. Trimming pared 4 bases from V and 6 bases from J, leaving 9 bases between. DNA of the CDR3: TGTGCCAGCAGTTCCCAGGGATCTGAAGCTTTCTTT. This encodes CASSSQGSEAFF.

The rearrangement joins TRBV7-6 to TRBJ2-1; 7 bases are a match to TRBD2. The germline V gene has CDR1 SGHVS and CDR2 FNYEAQ. J lost 9 bases, V lost 5 bases, and 13 bases had no gene match. This CDR3 region has 15 residues. CDR3: CASSPPRGVGIEQFF. The DNA of the CDR3 is TGTGCCAGCAGCCCCCCCCGGGGGGTCGGGATTGAGCAGTTCTTC.

This chain connects TRBV6-1 to TRBJ1-2; the match to TRBD1 covers 12 bases. Trimming at V came to 2 bases and at J to 8 bases, leaving 6 bases not matched to a gene. From germline, CDR1 is MNHNS and CDR2 SASEGT. This CDR3 is built from 15 residues. The CDR3 DNA follows: TGTGCCAGCAGTGAAAGGGGACAGGGGGCGCGGGGCTACACCTTC. Encoded protein: CASSERGQGARGYTF.

The V and J genes are TRBV9 and TRBJ2-5; a possible D gene is TRBD1 (6 bases). The CDR3 is made up of 16 amino acids. CDR1 is SGDLS, CDR2 YYNGEE, per germline. V gave up 4 bases and J gave up 5 bases, with 21 bases separating them. The CDR3 protein is CASSPGPGQWGETQYF. The CDR3 DNA follows: TGTGCCAGCAGCCCGGGACCTGGACAGTGGGGGGAGACCCAGTACTTC.

V usage is TRBV10-3 and J usage is TRBJ2-5; TRBD1 matches at 10 bases. The CDR3 length is 17 residues. Trimming removed 0 bases from V and 5 bases from J; junction bases left unmatched: 9. The germline gives CDR1 ENHRY, CDR2 SYGVKD. CDR3 DNA: TGTGCCATCAGTGAGTCCCCCGGACAGGGGGGTATGGAGACCCAGTACTTC. Its translation: CAISESPGQGGMETQYF.